The entry below gives a single T cell receptor beta chain sequence along with its context. The CDR3 spans 15 residues. Germline loops: CDR1 LNHDA, CDR2 SQIVND (reference sequence). The trim removed 7 bases at V and 1 base at J, leaving 7 bases unmatched. The sample comes from a study of T cell changes during pregnancy in multiple sclerosis. The protocol was immunoSEQ multiplex PCR, while the TCRdb copy is restricted to in-frame clones and leaves out a portion. The table records tens of thousands of clones, around 93% of them present only once. The material sequenced was peripheral blood, taken in the first trimester of pregnancy. The TCR sequence derives from a female donor with multiple sclerosis, enrolled in a pregnancy study. The rearrangement joins TRBV19 to TRBJ1-1; TRBD1 matches at 9 bases. The CDR3 DNA reads TGTGCCAGTATCCCAATGACAGGGGGGAACACTGAAGCTTTCTTT. Residues: CASIPMTGGNTEAFF.